A selection of T cell receptor beta chains follows, all from one sample in a study of blood T cell repertoires in COVID-19. Sequencing was performed with immunoSEQ multiplex PCR; in TCRdb, only in-frame clones are kept and a portion is missing. The data contain just over 300,000 clones, about nine tenths of them singletons. Source material: PBMCs or T cells enriched from blood (not recorded which). All receptors come from a man between 25 and 39 years old who had recovered from COVID-19. Each CDR3 is given with its conserved first and last residue. Fields, in order: clone size, V gene, J gene, D gene, CDR3 protein, CDR3 DNA. The D gene is left open where the match is weak. The listing skips clone size in some rows; elsewhere it reads once, few, many or a size class.

.	TRBV24-1	TRBJ2-2	.	CATSGRDTPNTGELFF	TGTGCCACCAGTGGTCGGGACACTCCGAACACCGGGGAGCTGTTTTTT
few	TRBV11-2	TRBJ1-3	TRBD1	CASSSYASRDRASGNTIYF	TGTGCCAGCAGCTCCTACGCCAGCCGGGACAGGGCCTCTGGAAACACCATATATTTT
.	TRBV28	TRBJ2-7	.	CASSLLQVTRRYEQYF	TGTGCCAGCAGTTTGTTACAGGTTACTCGGCGCTACGAGCAGTACTTC
.	TRBV7-9	TRBJ2-2	TRBD1	CASSLRTGGTGELFF	TGTGCCAGCAGCTTGAGGACAGGGGGCACCGGGGAGCTGTTTTTT
.	TRBV7-2	TRBJ1-2	TRBD1	CASSLEGGRIRYTF	TGTGCCAGCAGCTTAGAAGGGGGCCGAATACGCTACACCTTC
.	TRBV10-3	TRBJ1-2	.	CATLQTGRRGYTF	TGTGCCACCCTCCAGACAGGCCGGAGGGGCTACACCTTC
.	TRBV11-2	TRBJ2-2	TRBD2	CASWGLAGGTGELFF	TGTGCCAGCTGGGGACTAGCGGGGGGGACCGGGGAGCTGTTTTTT
.	TRBV24-1	TRBJ2-3	TRBD2	CATSDSLPSGGAKDTQYF	TGTGCCACCAGTGATTCCTTGCCTAGCGGGGGGGCCAAAGATACGCAGTATTTT
.	TRBV5-1	TRBJ2-7	.	CASNAGGSVEQYF	TGCGCCAGCAATGCCGGGGGATCGGTCGAGCAGTACTTC
.	TRBV11-2	TRBJ2-2	TRBD1	CASSPGTGGFGELFF	TGTGCCAGCAGCCCCGGGACAGGGGGCTTCGGGGAGCTGTTTTTT
.	TRBV4-1	TRBJ2-3	.	CASSQGLGGPSTDTQYF	TGCGCCAGCAGCCAAGGCCTGGGGGGTCCCAGCACAGATACGCAGTATTTT
.	TRBV23-1	TRBJ2-7	.	CASSLTDKTYEQYF	TGCGCCAGCAGTCTAACGGACAAAACCTACGAGCAGTACTTC
.	TRBV4-2	TRBJ2-3	TRBD2	CASSQDASGIIFTDTQYF	TGTGCCAGCAGCCAAGACGCTAGCGGCATAATCTTCACAGATACGCAGTATTTT
once	TRBV6-5	TRBJ1-2	.	CASNGHASLNYGYTF	TGTGCCAGCAATGGACACGCTTCGCTTAACTATGGCTACACCTTC
.	TRBV6-5	TRBJ1-6	TRBD1	CASSKQGFNSPLHF	TGTGCCAGCAGTAAACAGGGGTTTAATTCACCCCTCCACTTT
.	TRBV29-1	TRBJ2-2	TRBD2	CSGQGLNTGELFF	TGCAGCGGTCAGGGACTAAACACCGGGGAGCTGTTTTTT
few	TRBV5-1	TRBJ2-3	.	CASSSAGRTDTQYF	TGCGCCAGCAGCTCGGCTGGGCGCACAGATACGCAGTATTTT
.	TRBV3-1/TRBV3-2	TRBJ1-5	.	CASSQDKGENQPQHF	TGTGCCAGCAGCCAAGATAAGGGGGAAAACCAGCCCCAGCATTTT
.	TRBV25-1	TRBJ2-1	TRBD1	CASSGGFTGGSQFF	TGTGCCAGCAGTGGAGGTTTTACAGGGGGCTCCCAGTTCTTC
.	TRBV5-5	TRBJ2-5	TRBD2	CASSLRLAGVETQYF	TGTGCCAGCAGCTTGAGACTAGCGGGAGTCGAGACCCAGTACTTC
few	TRBV24-1	TRBJ1-5	.	CAPNGENQPQHF	TGTGCCCCCAATGGAGAAAATCAGCCCCAGCATTTT
.	TRBV7-2	TRBJ2-3	.	CASSLSLTSQYF	TGTGCCAGCAGCTTATCCCTAACGTCGCAGTATTTT
.	TRBV28	TRBJ2-2	TRBD1	CANQDRGSGELFF	TGTGCCAATCAGGACAGGGGGAGCGGGGAGCTGTTTTTT
.	TRBV27	TRBJ2-2	.	CASSSPRGKNTGELFF	TGTGCCAGCAGTTCGCCGCGCGGGAAGAACACCGGGGAGCTGTTTTTT
once	TRBV7-8	TRBJ2-5	.	CASSPGETQYF	TGTGCCAGCAGCCCGGGAGAGACCCAGTACTTC
.	TRBV5-1	TRBJ1-2	.	CASSFQGTGYTF	TGCGCCAGCAGCTTTCAGGGGACTGGCTACACCTTC
.	TRBV13	TRBJ2-4	TRBD2	CASSSLVAGSTLAKNIQYF	TGTGCCAGCAGCTCCTTGGTAGCGGGGTCGACACTAGCCAAAAACATTCAGTACTTC
.	TRBV4-2	TRBJ2-5	.	CASSRTVYQETQYF	TGTGCCAGCAGCCGGACAGTTTACCAAGAGACCCAGTACTTC
.	TRBV6-5	TRBJ1-2	.	CASSYTPGRVGYTF	TGTGCCAGCAGTTACACGCCGGGCAGGGTTGGCTACACCTTC
.	TRBV5-1	TRBJ2-2	.	CASSLARDTGELFF	TGCGCCAGCAGCTTGGCTAGAGACACCGGGGAGCTGTTTTTT
.	TRBV19	TRBJ1-1	TRBD1	CASSIRDRGRDTEAFF	TGTGCCAGTAGCATACGGGACAGGGGGCGCGACACTGAAGCTTTCTTT
.	TRBV5-1	TRBJ1-6	.	CASSLGAQGLNSPLHF	TGCGCCAGCAGCTTGGGGGCCCAGGGCCTAAATTCACCCCTCCACTTT
.	TRBV29-1	TRBJ2-2	.	CSGAIGLGSSTGELFF	TGCAGCGGGGCAATCGGACTTGGTTCGTCCACCGGGGAGCTGTTTTTT
few	TRBV5-8	TRBJ2-1	TRBD2	CASSLFKASGEIGPFF	TGTGCCAGCAGCTTATTTAAGGCTAGCGGGGAAATTGGCCCGTTCTTC
.	TRBV19	TRBJ1-4	.	CASSMIQGQKLFF	TGTGCCAGTAGTATGATCCAGGGCCAAAAACTGTTTTTT
.	TRBV3-1/TRBV3-2	TRBJ2-1	TRBD2	CASSHLAGGPQNEQFF	TGTGCCAGCAGCCATCTAGCGGGAGGGCCGCAAAATGAGCAGTTCTTC
.	TRBV6-6	TRBJ2-1	TRBD1	CASSYSATGEGNEQFF	TGTGCCAGCAGTTACTCCGCGACAGGGGAAGGCAATGAGCAGTTCTTC
.	TRBV2	TRBJ2-5	TRBD1	CASRLGQANQETQYF	TGTGCCAGCAGACTAGGACAGGCTAACCAAGAGACCCAGTACTTC
few	TRBV3-1/TRBV3-2	TRBJ1-1	.	CASSQDIGGDTEAFF	TGTGCCAGCAGCCAAGATATCGGGGGTGACACTGAAGCTTTCTTT
.	TRBV28	TRBJ1-2	.	CASSTHGRRGGYTF	TGTGCCAGCAGTACACACGGAAGACGGGGTGGCTACACCTTC
.	TRBV27	TRBJ2-7	.	CASSPPYTGTPYEQYF	TGTGCCAGCAGTCCCCCCTACACAGGGACCCCCTACGAGCAGTACTTC
.	TRBV12-5	TRBJ1-1	TRBD1	CASGWGQGQDTEAFF	TGTGCTAGTGGTTGGGGACAGGGACAAGACACTGAAGCTTTCTTT